Presented here are 29 T cell receptor beta chains from one specimen sequenced in a study of shared clonotypes between healthy human individuals. Only in-frame clones appear in the TCRdb table, and some are missing; sequencing was by immunoSEQ multiplex PCR. The sample has 2 million to 3 million clones, 93% seen once. Sequencing was performed on naive CD4+ T cells from PBMCs. As for subset: CD45RA+ positively selected. The source is a man between 18 and 29 years old in good health. Some clones in this sample may be carry-over from other donors' samples.

The rearrangement joins TRBV25-1 to TRBJ2-5; either TRBD1 or TRBD2 may fit D (6 bases each). Germline V gene sequence: CDR1 MGHDK, CDR2 SYGVNS. The CDR3 length is 15 residues. The ends were cut back, 3 bases at V and 1 base at J, with 12 bases in the middle. The CDR3 nucleotides read TGTGCCAGCAGTGATCCCGGGGGCGGCCAAGAGACCCAGTACTTC. Translating it yields CASSDPGGGQETQYF. Full variable domain (outside the CDR3, taken from reference TRBV25-1 and TRBJ2-5): EADIYQTPRYLVIGTGKKITLECSQTMGHDKMYWYQQDPGMELHLIHYSYGVNSTEKGDLSSESTVSRIRTEHFPLTLESARPSHTSQYLCASSDPGGGQETQYFGPGTRLLVL.

The rearrangement links TRBV11-2 to TRBJ2-5; 9 nucleotides agree with TRBD1. CDR1 SGHAT and CDR2 FQNNGV come from the germline V gene. The CDR3 is 14 residues long. The V segment lost 5 bases and the J segment 5 bases; nucleotides outside the gene matches: 6. The CDR3 loop reads CASSPGTGLETQYF. The CDR3 coding sequence is TGTGCCAGCAGCCCCGGGACAGGGTTGGAGACCCAGTACTTC.

The rearrangement uses TRBV27 and TRBJ1-1, with a weak D call TRBD1 (6 bases). Trimming shortened V by 8 bases and J by 3 bases, and 28 bases separated the two germline ends. CDR3 length: 18 residues. Per germline, CDR1 MNHEY and CDR2 SMNVEV (reference sequence). The CDR3 DNA reads TGTGCCAGCGCTCCTCAGGGGCAGGGCCCCTGGCGGGACACTGAAGCTTTCTTT. Translation: CASAPQGQGPWRDTEAFF.

This chain links TRBV30 with TRBJ1-2; TRBD1 might be the D (6 bases). The CDR3 has 15 amino acids. Germline-derived CDR1 and CDR2 are GTSNPN and SVGIG (reference sequence). V was trimmed by 3 bases and J by 3 bases, leaving 17 bases between them. The CDR3 here is CAWSPSGGADYGYTF. The CDR3 nucleotides are TGTGCCTGGAGCCCTTCGGGGGGGGCCGACTATGGCTACACCTTC. Full variable domain (remainder filled in from reference TRBV30 and TRBJ1-2): SQTIHQWPATLVQPVGSPLSLECTVEGTSNPNLYWYRQAAGRGLQLLFYSVGIGQISSEVPQNLSASRPQDRQFILSSKKLLLSDSGFYLCAWSPSGGADYGYTFGSGTRLTVV.

V is TRBV27 and J is TRBJ1-2; D unresolved. Trimming took 7 bases from V and 3 from J, leaving 21 bases between them. The CDR3 is made up of 16 amino acids. Germline CDR1 reads MNHEY; CDR2 reads SMNVEV (reference sequence). CDR3 DNA: TGTGCCAGCACTTCTGAAGCGGGTAATGGGCACTATGGCTACACCTTC. Translating gives CASTSEAGNGHYGYTF.

This clone has just one count. The chain recombines TRBV6-5 with TRBJ1-1; perhaps TRBD1 as D (5 bases). Per the germline V gene, CDR1 is MNHEY and CDR2 is SVGAGI. V lost 0 bases and J lost 7, with 9 bases in between. The CDR3 runs to 13 residues. The CDR3 is CASSYSGTGEAFF. The DNA of the CDR3 is TGTGCCAGCAGTTACTCAGGGACCGGTGAAGCTTTCTTT.

This clone was seen once. The J gene is TRBJ2-1, the V gene TRBV7-2; the D gene is possibly TRBD2 (5 bases). The CDR3 is 15 residues long. The V gene lost 4 bases and the J gene lost 2 bases, with 12 bases spanning the gap. Germline values: CDR1 SGHTA, CDR2 FQGNSA. CDR3 protein: CASSYRTSPYNEQFF. The CDR3 nucleotides read TGTGCCAGCAGCTACCGGACTTCCCCCTACAATGAGCAGTTCTTC.

With respect to this clone: This specimen includes other DNA sequences encoding the same CDR3. The J gene is TRBJ2-7, the V gene TRBV5-1, with a tentative D call TRBD2 (6 bases). The CDR3 is 15 residues long. Germline V gene lookup returns CDR1 SGHRS and CDR2 YFSETQ. V gave up 0 bases and J gave up 6 bases, with 16 bases separating them. The CDR3 loop reads CASSLVAGILSEQYF. The CDR3 nucleotides are TGCGCCAGCAGCTTGGTTGCGGGGATATTGAGCGAGCAGTACTTC.

The chain couples TRBV6-5 to TRBJ2-5, with D unresolved. The end of the DNA fits TRBJ2-7 better, so the J call may be wrong. Germline V CDR1 and CDR2: MNHEY, SVGAGI. The CDR3 runs 14 residues. CDR3 in DNA: TGTGCCAGCAGTTACGGCCCTGGGATCAGCGAGCAGTACTTC. It specifies CASSYGPGISEQYF.

The rearrangement uses TRBV10-2 and TRBJ2-2; 8 bases map to TRBD2. Germline loops: CDR1 WSHSY, CDR2 SAAADI. The CDR3 has 15 amino acids. With 7 bases clipped from V and 9 bases from J, the junction kept 13 bases outside the gene matches. CDR3 region: CASIGGESPFRELFF. CDR3 coding DNA: TGCGCCAGCATCGGGGGGGAGTCTCCCTTTCGGGAGCTGTTTTTT.

This rearrangement joins TRBV4-2 to TRBJ1-2; TRBD1 aligns across 9 bases. Germline CDR1 is LGHNA and CDR2 is YNFKEQ. Germline trimming cut 2 bases from V and 4 bases from J; bases unmatched to any gene: 5. CDR3 length: 15 residues. CDR3 residues: CASSQPRDRAYGYTF. CDR3 bases: TGTGCCAGCAGCCAACCCCGGGACAGGGCCTATGGCTACACCTTC.

This rearrangement joins TRBV5-1 to TRBJ2-7, with TRBD2 matching over 11 bases. The germline gives CDR1 SGHRS, CDR2 YFSETQ. Trimming took 3 bases from V and 0 from J; bases not matched to a gene: 8. CDR3 length: 17 residues. The CDR3 DNA reads TGCGCCAGCAGCTCCGGGACTAGCGGCCTAAGCTCCTACGAGCAGTACTTC. Protein: CASSSGTSGLSSYEQYF. Filled out from reference TRBV5-1 and TRBJ2-7, the complete variable domain reads KAGVTQTPRYLIKTRGQQVTLSCSPISGHRSVSWYQQTPGQGLQFLFEYFSETQRNKGNFPGRFSGRQFSNSRSEMNVSTLELGDSALYLCASSSGTSGLSSYEQYFGPGTRLTVT.

The chain employs TRBV2 and TRBJ1-1; 7 positions agree with TRBD1. V shed 6 bases and J 1 base; nucleotides not matched to a gene: 5. The CDR3 covers 14 residues. The germline CDR1 and CDR2 sequences are SNHLY and FYNNEI. The CDR3 region is CASRTGQENTEAFF. CDR3 DNA sequence: TGTGCCAGCAGAACCGGACAGGAGAACACTGAAGCTTTCTTT.

V is TRBV18 and J is TRBJ1-2, with 8 nucleotides matching TRBD1. From germline, CDR1 is KGHSH and CDR2 LQKENI. Trimming removed 7 bases from V and 4 bases from J; junction bases left unmatched: 5. This CDR3 region has 13 residues. As DNA, the CDR3 is TGTGCCAGCTTTAATACAGGGGGCTATGGCTACACCTTC. This codes for CASFNTGGYGYTF. The full variable domain, rest sourced from reference TRBV18 and TRBJ1-2, is NAGVMQNPRHLVRRRGQEARLRCSPMKGHSHVYWYRQLPEEGLKFMVYLQKENIIDESGMPKERFSAEFPKEGPSILRIQQVVRGDSAAYFCASFNTGGYGYTFGSGTRLTVV.

Note on this clone: Other DNA sequences in the sample encode the same CDR3. This chain uses TRBV5-1 with TRBJ1-4; D uncertain. The V gene's germline CDR1 is SGHRS and CDR2 YFSETQ. Trimming removed 4 bases at V and 4 bases at J, with 11 bases between. The CDR3 runs 14 residues. DNA of the CDR3: TGCGCCAGCAGCCCCGGCGGTTTTAATGAAAAACTGTTTTTT. Translation: CASSPGGFNEKLFF.

The chain uses TRBV28 and TRBJ2-1; TRBD1 aligns across 12 bases. Germline CDR1 MDHEN, CDR2 SYDVKM. The CDR3 length is 15 residues. The V and J ends lost 7 bases and 7 bases, in that order; junction bases with no gene match: 8. CDR3 protein: CASTPGQGASNEQFF. The CDR3 DNA is TGTGCCAGCACCCCGGGACAGGGGGCAAGTAATGAGCAGTTCTTC.

The V gene is TRBV6-5, the J gene TRBJ2-7; 7 nucleotides match TRBD2. The germline V gene encodes CDR1 MNHEY and CDR2 SVGAGI. This CDR3 region has 14 residues. V was pared by 8 bases and J by 2 bases, with 9 bases of the junction left unmatched. CDR3 protein: CASQGIAGAYEQYF. CDR3 nucleotides: TGTGCCAGCCAAGGGATAGCGGGCGCCTACGAGCAGTACTTC.

The chain combines TRBV29-1 with TRBJ2-7; D gene ambiguous. Germline V CDR1 and CDR2: SQVTM, ANQGSEA. The CDR3 is made up of 13 amino acids. V was pared by 4 bases and J by 0 bases, with 10 bases between. For the CDR3, the DNA is TGCAGCGTTGCAGCTATCAGCTCCTACGAGCAGTACTTC. It specifies CSVAAISSYEQYF.

This clone was recorded a few times. The rearrangement links TRBV14 to TRBJ1-5, with 7 positions matching TRBD1. Germline V gene sequence: CDR1 SGHDN, CDR2 FVKESK. Trimming took 3 bases from V and 7 from J; bases not matched to a gene: 9. There are 15 residues in the CDR3. The CDR3 coding sequence is TGTGCCAGCAGCCAGGGCGGGACAGTGGGGCAGCCCCAGCATTTT. Residues: CASSQGGTVGQPQHF. Filled out from reference TRBV14 and TRBJ1-5, the complete variable domain reads EAGVTQFPSHSVIEKGQTVTLRCDPISGHDNLYWYRRVMGKEIKFLLHFVKESKQDESGMPNNRFLAERTGGTYSTLKVQPAELEDSGVYFCASSQGGTVGQPQHFGDGTRLSIL.

The chain employs TRBV28 and TRBJ2-7; D unresolved. V dropped 2 bases and J dropped 2 bases, with 13 bases sitting between them. The germline V gene encodes CDR1 MDHEN and CDR2 SYDVKM. This CDR3 region has 15 residues. CDR3 DNA: TGTGCCAGCAGTTTACCGGGCCCCAGCCCCTACGAGCAGTACTTC. It specifies CASSLPGPSPYEQYF.

V is TRBV28 and J is TRBJ2-1, with 11 bases fitting TRBD2. The CDR3 runs 16 residues. Germline CDR1 is MDHEN and CDR2 is SYDVKM. The V gene end was trimmed by 1 base and the J gene end by 5 bases; junction bases not matched to a gene: 4. CDR3 coding DNA: TGTGCCAGCAGTTTATCGTCTAGCGGGGGGAACAATGAGCAGTTCTTC. Its protein product is CASSLSSSGGNNEQFF.

V and J are TRBV9 and TRBJ1-3; no clear D gene. CDR3 length: 17 residues. The germline gives CDR1 SGDLS, CDR2 YYNGEE. Trimming removed 4 bases from V and 0 bases from J, with 17 bases in between. The CDR3 nucleotides are TGTGCCAGCAGCACCTCTGGGAGGCGCCTCTCTGGAAACACCATATATTTT. Translating it yields CASSTSGRRLSGNTIYF.

To note about this clone: Other nucleotide sequences in the sample specify the same CDR3. The genes are TRBV7-3 and TRBJ2-1; D perhaps matches TRBD1 (5 bases). Germline values: CDR1 SGHTA, CDR2 FQGTGA. V was trimmed by 2 bases and J by 3 bases, leaving 8 bases between them. There are 14 residues in the CDR3. The CDR3, as DNA: TGTGCCAGCAGCTTACAGGGCGGCTACAATGAGCAGTTCTTC. Its translation is CASSLQGGYNEQFF. Full variable domain (missing parts from reference TRBV7-3 and TRBJ2-1): GAGVSQTPSNKVTEKGKYVELRCDPISGHTALYWYRQSLGQGPEFLIYFQGTGAADDSGLPNDRFFAVRPEGSVSTLKIQRTERGDSAVYLCASSLQGGYNEQFFGPGTRLTVL.

V usage is TRBV27 and J usage is TRBJ2-5; 7 bases map to TRBD1. The closer fit of TRBJ2-7 to the DNA end suggests the J call may be wrong. This CDR3 has 13 amino acids. Germline lookup yields CDR1 MNHEY and CDR2 SMNVEV (reference sequence). CDR3 in DNA: TGTGCCAGCAGACCGACAGGGTTAGGCGAGCAGTACTTC. This encodes CASRPTGLGEQYF.

This chain joins TRBV15 and TRBJ2-5, with 7 bases identical to TRBD1. The length of the CDR3 is 15 residues. The J segment lost 1 base and the V segment lost 3 bases, leaving 5 bases of the junction unmatched. CDR1 and CDR2 from the germline V gene are LNHNV and YYDKDF (reference sequence). The CDR3, as DNA: TGTGCCACCAGCAGTTGGGGGACAGTCCAAGAGACCCAGTACTTC. Translation: CATSSWGTVQETQYF.

The V call is TRBV9, the J call TRBJ2-1; 10 positions agree with TRBD2. This CDR3 comprises 16 residues. After removal of 0 bases from V and 3 bases from J, the junction contained 3 bases not matched to a gene. Germline CDR1 SGDLS, CDR2 YYNGEE. The CDR3 sequence: CASSVVAGGYYNEQFF. CDR3 in DNA: TGTGCCAGCAGCGTAGTAGCGGGAGGCTACTACAATGAGCAGTTCTTC.

The chain is built from TRBV5-1 and TRBJ2-7; 7 bases map to TRBD2. CDR1 SGHRS and CDR2 YFSETQ come from the germline V gene. The CDR3 sequence is 15 residues long. J gave up 0 bases and V 2 bases, and 5 bases lay outside the gene matches. The CDR3 bases are TGCGCCAGCAGCTTCGATAGCGGGCCCTCCTACGAGCAGTACTTC. This sequence encodes CASSFDSGPSYEQYF. The whole variable domain, filled in from reference TRBV5-1 and TRBJ2-7, reads KAGVTQTPRYLIKTRGQQVTLSCSPISGHRSVSWYQQTPGQGLQFLFEYFSETQRNKGNFPGRFSGRQFSNSRSEMNVSTLELGDSALYLCASSFDSGPSYEQYFGPGTRLTVT.

This clone was counted once. The chain couples TRBV2 to TRBJ2-2; 10 bases line up with TRBD1. Germline values: CDR1 SNHLY, CDR2 FYNNEI. The CDR3 length is 16 residues. V lost 6 bases, J lost 4 bases, and 8 bases stayed unmatched. The CDR3 DNA reads as TGTGCCAGCAGACCCCTAGACAGGGGGCTCACCGGGGAGCTGTTTTTT. Translated: CASRPLDRGLTGELFF.

The chain recombines TRBV6-1 with TRBJ1-2; 8 bases are a match to TRBD1. The CDR3 loop spans 14 amino acids. Trimming removed 7 bases from V and 8 bases from J; junction bases left unmatched: 12. Germline CDR1 is MNHNS and CDR2 is SASEGT. Written as DNA, the CDR3 is TGTGCCAGCAATAAGACAGGGGCGAGAAGGGGCTACACCTTC. Protein product: CASNKTGARRGYTF.